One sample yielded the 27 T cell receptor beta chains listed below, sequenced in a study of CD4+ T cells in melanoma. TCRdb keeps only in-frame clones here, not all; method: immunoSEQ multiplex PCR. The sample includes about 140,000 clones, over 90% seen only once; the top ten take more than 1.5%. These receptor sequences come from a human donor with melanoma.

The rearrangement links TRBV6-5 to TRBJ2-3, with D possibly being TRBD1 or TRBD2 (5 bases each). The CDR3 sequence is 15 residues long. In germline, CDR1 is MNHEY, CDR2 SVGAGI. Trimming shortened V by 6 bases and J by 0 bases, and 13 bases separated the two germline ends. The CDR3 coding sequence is TGTGCCAGCAGCAGCCGGGACGGAAGCACAGATACGCAGTATTTT. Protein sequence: CASSSRDGSTDTQYF.

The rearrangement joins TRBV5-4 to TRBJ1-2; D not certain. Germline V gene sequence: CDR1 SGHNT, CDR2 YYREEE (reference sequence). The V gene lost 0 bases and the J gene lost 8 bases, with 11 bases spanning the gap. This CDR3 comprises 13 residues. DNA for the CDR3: TGTGCCAGCAGCTTGGTGAATGGAGTCGGCTACACCTTC. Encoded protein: CASSLVNGVGYTF. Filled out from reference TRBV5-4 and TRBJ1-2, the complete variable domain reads ETGVTQSPTHLIKTRGQQVTLRCSSQSGHNTVSWYQQALGQGPQFIFQYYREEENGRGNFPPRFSGLQFPNYSSELNVNALELDDSALYLCASSLVNGVGYTFGSGTRLTVV.

The CDR3 sequence is CSVGNAGTSGGTDTQYF. CDR3 nucleotide sequence: TGCAGCGTTGGGAACGCTGGTACTAGCGGGGGTACAGATACGCAGTATTTT. This chain links TRBV29-1 with TRBJ2-3, with 11 bases lining up with TRBD2. The V and J ends lost 4 bases and 3 bases, in that order; junction bases with no gene match: 12. CDR3 length: 17 residues. The germline gives CDR1 SQVTM, CDR2 ANQGSEA.

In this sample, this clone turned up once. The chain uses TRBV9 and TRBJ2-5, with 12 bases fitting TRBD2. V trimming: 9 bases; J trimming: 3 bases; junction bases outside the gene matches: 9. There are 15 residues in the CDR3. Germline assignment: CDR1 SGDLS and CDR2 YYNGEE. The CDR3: CATSTSGGLEETQYF. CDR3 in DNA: TGTGCCACTTCGACTAGCGGGGGATTAGAAGAGACCCAGTACTTC.

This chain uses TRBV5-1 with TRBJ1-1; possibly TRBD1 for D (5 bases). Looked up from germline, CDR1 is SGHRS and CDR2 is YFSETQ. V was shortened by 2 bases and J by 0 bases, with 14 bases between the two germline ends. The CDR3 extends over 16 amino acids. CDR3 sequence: CASSFGHTPMNTEAFF. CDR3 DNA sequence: TGCGCCAGCAGCTTCGGACACACTCCCATGAACACTGAAGCTTTCTTT.

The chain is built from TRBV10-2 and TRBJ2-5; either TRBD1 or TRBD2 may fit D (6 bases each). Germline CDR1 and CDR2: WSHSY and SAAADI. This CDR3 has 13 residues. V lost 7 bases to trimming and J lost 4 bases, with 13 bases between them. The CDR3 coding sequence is TGCGCCAGCAACCTGTGGGGGGCAGAGACCCAGTACTTC. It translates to CASNLWGAETQYF.

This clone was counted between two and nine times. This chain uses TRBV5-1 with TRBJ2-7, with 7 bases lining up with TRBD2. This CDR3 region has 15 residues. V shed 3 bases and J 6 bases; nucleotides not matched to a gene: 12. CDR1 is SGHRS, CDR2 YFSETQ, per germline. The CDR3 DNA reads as TGCGCCAGCAGCTCGGGCGGTACAACTAGCGCCGAGCAGTACTTC. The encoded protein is CASSSGGTTSAEQYF.

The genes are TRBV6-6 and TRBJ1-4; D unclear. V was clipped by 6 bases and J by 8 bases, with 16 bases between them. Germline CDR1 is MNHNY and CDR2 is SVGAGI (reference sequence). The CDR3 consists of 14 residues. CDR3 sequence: CASRGREGTEKLFF. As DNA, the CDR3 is TGTGCCAGCAGGGGAAGAGAAGGAACCGAAAAACTGTTTTTT.

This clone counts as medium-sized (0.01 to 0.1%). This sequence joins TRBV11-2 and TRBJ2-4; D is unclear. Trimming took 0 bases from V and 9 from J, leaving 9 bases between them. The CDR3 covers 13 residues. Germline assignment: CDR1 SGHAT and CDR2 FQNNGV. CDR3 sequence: CASSLETIGIQYF. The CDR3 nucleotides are TGTGCCAGCAGCTTAGAGACAATCGGCATTCAGTACTTC.

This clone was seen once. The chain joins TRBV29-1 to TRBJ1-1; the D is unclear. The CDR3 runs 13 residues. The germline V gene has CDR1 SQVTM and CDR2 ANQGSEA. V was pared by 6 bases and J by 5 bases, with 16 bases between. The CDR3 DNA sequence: TGCAGCGTCGATGAGGGTGCGCGAACTGAAGCTTTCTTT. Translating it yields CSVDEGARTEAFF.

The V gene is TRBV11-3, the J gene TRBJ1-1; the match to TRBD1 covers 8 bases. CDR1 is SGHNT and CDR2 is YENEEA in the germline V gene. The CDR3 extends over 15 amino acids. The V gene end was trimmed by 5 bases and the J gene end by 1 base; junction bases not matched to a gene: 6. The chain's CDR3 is CASSTGQGENTEAFF. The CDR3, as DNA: TGTGCCAGCAGCACCGGACAGGGAGAGAACACTGAAGCTTTCTTT.

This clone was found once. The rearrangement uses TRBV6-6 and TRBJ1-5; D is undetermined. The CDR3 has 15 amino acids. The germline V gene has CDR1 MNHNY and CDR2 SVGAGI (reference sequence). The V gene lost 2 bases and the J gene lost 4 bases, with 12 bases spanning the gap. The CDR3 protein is CASSYVSQQNQPQHF. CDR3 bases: TGTGCCAGCAGTTACGTCAGCCAACAAAATCAGCCCCAGCATTTT.

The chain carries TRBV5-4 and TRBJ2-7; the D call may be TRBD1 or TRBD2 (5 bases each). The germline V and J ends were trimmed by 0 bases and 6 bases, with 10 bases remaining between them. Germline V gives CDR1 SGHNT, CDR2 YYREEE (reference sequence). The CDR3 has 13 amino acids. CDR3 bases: TGTGCCAGCAGCTTGGGAGGGACCAGCGAGCAGTACTTC. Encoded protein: CASSLGGTSEQYF.

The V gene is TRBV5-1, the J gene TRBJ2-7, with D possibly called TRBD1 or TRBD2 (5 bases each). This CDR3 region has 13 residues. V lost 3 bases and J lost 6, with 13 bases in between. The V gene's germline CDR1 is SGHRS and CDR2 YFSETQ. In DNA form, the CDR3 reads TGCGCCAGCAGCTGGGGGACGGGCCCCGAGCAGTACTTC. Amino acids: CASSWGTGPEQYF.

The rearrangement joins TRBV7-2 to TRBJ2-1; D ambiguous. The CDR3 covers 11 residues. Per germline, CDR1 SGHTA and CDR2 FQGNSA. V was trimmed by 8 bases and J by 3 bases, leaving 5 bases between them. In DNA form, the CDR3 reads TGTGCCAGCCAATACTACAATGAGCAGTTCTTC. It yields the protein CASQYYNEQFF.

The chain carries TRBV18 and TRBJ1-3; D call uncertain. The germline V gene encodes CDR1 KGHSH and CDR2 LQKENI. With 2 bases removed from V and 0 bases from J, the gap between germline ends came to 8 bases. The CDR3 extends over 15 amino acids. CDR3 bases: TGTGCCAGCTCACCAGCTTTTGACTCTGGAAACACCATATATTTT. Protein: CASSPAFDSGNTIYF.

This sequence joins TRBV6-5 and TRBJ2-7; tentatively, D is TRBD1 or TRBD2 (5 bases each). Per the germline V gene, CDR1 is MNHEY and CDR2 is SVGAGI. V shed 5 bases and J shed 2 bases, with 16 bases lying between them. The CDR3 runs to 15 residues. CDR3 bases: TGTGCCAGCAGTCGGAACGGGGCTTATCCCTACGAGCAGTACTTC. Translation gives CASSRNGAYPYEQYF.

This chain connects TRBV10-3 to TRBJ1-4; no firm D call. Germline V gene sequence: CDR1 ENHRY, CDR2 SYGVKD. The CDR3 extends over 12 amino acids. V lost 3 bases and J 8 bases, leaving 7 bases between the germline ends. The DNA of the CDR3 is TGTGCCATCAGTGACTACACCGAAAAACTGTTTTTT. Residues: CAISDYTEKLFF.

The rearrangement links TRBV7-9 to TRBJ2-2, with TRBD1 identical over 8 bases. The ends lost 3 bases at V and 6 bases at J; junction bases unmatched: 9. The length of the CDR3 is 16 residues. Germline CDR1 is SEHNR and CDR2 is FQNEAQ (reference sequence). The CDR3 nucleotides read TGTGCCAGCAGCTTGGTTGGACAGGGAAATTCCGGGGAGCTGTTTTTT. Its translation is CASSLVGQGNSGELFF.

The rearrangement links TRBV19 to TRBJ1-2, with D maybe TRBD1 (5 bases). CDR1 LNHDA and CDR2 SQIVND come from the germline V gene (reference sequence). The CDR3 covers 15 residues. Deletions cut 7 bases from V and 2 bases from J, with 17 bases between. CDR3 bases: TGTGCCAGTACACAGGTCCCTTTGCCCAACTATGGCTACACCTTC. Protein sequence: CASTQVPLPNYGYTF.

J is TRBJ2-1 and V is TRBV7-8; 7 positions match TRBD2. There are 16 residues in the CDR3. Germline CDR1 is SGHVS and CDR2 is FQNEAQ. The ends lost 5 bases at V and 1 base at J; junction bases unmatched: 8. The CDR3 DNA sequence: TGTGCCAGCAGCCGAGGAGCCGGGAGGTCCTACAATGAGCAGTTCTTC. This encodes CASSRGAGRSYNEQFF.

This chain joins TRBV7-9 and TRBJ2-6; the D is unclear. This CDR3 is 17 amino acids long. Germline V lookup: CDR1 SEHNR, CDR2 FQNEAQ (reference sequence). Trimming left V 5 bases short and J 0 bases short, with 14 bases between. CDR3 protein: CASSHSRSRSGANVLTF. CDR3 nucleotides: TGTGCCAGCAGCCATAGTCGCAGCCGCTCTGGGGCCAACGTCCTGACTTTC.

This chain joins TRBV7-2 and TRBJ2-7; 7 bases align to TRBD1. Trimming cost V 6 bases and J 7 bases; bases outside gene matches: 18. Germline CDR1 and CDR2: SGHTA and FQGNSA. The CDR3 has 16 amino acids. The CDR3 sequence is CASSFTPGTDLKEQYF. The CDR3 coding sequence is TGTGCCAGCAGTTTTACCCCCGGGACAGACTTAAAGGAGCAGTACTTC. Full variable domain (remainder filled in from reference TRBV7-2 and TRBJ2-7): GAGVSQSPSNKVTEKGKDVELRCDPISGHTALYWYRQSLGQGLEFLIYFQGNSAPDKSGLPSDRFSAERTGGSVSTLTIQRTQQEDSAVYLCASSFTPGTDLKEQYFGPGTRLTVT.

The CDR3, as DNA: TGTGCCAGCAGTGACTTCCCCTGGAGGGGACCTAACTATGGCTACACCTTC. Translating it yields CASSDFPWRGPNYGYTF. V usage is TRBV6-1 and J usage is TRBJ1-2; D is perhaps TRBD1 (5 bases). V lost 3 bases, J lost 0 bases, and 17 bases lay in between. Germline CDR1 MNHNS, CDR2 SASEGT. The CDR3 consists of 17 residues.

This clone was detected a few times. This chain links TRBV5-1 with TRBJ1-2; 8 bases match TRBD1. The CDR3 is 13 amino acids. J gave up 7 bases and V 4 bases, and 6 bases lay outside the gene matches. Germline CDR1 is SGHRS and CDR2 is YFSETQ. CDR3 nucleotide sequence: TGCGCCAGCAGCGTAGGACAGGGAGCTGGCTACACCTTC. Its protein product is CASSVGQGAGYTF.

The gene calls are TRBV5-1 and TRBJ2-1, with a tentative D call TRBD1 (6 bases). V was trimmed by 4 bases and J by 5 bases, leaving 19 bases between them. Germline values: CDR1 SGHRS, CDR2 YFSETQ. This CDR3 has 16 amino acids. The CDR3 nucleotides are TGCGCCAGCAGCAACGATCCAGGACAGCTGAACAATGAGCAGTTCTTC. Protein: CASSNDPGQLNNEQFF.

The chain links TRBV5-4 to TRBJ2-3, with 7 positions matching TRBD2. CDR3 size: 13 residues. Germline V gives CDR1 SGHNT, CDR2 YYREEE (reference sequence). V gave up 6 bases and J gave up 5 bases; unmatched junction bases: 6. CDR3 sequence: CASNGRGGDTQYF. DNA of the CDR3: TGTGCCAGCAATGGGAGGGGCGGAGATACGCAGTATTTT. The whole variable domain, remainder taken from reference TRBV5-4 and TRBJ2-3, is ETGVTQSPTHLIKTRGQQVTLRCSSQSGHNTVSWYQQALGQGPQFIFQYYREEENGRGNFPPRFSGLQFPNYSSELNVNALELDDSALYLCASNGRGGDTQYFGPGTRLTVL.